The rows below give T cell receptor beta chains drawn from one sample of a study of T cells after posttransplantation cyclophosphamide. This table comes from immunoSEQ multiplex PCR, and its TCRdb copy is limited to in-frame clones, with some not included. The sample records tens of thousands of clones, about 97% being singletons. The sample comprised naive CD4+ T cells sorted from PBMCs. All receptors come from a man between 45 and 60 years old in good health, CMV-negative, and a related stem cell transplant donor. CDR3s include the opening cysteine and the closing phenylalanine or tryptophan. A D gene is named only where the DNA matches it firmly. Clone sizes are given selectively: once, few, many, or a class where the clone is expanded.

D	V	J	size	DNA	CDR3
-	TRBV4-1	TRBJ1-4	-	TGCGCCAGCAGCCTTAGCCTTAATGAAAAACTGTTTTTT	CASSLSLNEKLFF
TRBD1	TRBV5-1	TRBJ2-2	-	TGCGCCAGCAGCTCGGGACAGGGGAACACCGGGGAGCTGTTTTTT	CASSSGQGNTGELFF
-	TRBV2	TRBJ2-3	-	TGTGCCAGCAGTGAGCAGGCAGATACGCAGTATTTT	CASSEQADTQYF
TRBD1	TRBV2	TRBJ1-2	-	TGTGCCAGCAGTGGACTACAGGGGAGAGGATTTGGCTACACCTTC	CASSGLQGRGFGYTF
-	TRBV5-6	TRBJ1-5	once	TGTGCCAGCAGCGGAGCGGGAGAATGGGGCAATCAGCCCCAGCATTTT	CASSGAGEWGNQPQHF
-	TRBV15	TRBJ2-7	once	TGTGCCACCAGCAGAGCTGAGTTCGAGCAGTACTTC	CATSRAEFEQYF
TRBD1	TRBV28	TRBJ1-3	-	TGTGCCACACACAGGGGGGGTGGAAACACCATATATTTT	CATHRGGGNTIYF
-	TRBV7-8	TRBJ2-1	-	TGTGCCAGCAGCTTAGCTCGGTTAAGGGGGGAGCAGTTCTTC	CASSLARLRGEQFF
TRBD1	TRBV19	TRBJ2-5	-	TGTGCCAGTAGTATGAAGGGGGCGGAGACCCAGTACTTC	CASSMKGAETQYF
TRBD2	TRBV10-3	TRBJ2-3	-	TGTGCCATCAGGGCCGTGTTTAGCGGGGGGGGGAATACGCAGTATTTT	CAIRAVFSGGGNTQYF
-	TRBV7-3	TRBJ2-3	once	TGTGCCAGCAGCTTATCGGGACTCCACACAGATACGCAGTATTTT	CASSLSGLHTDTQYF
TRBD1	TRBV11-3	TRBJ1-6	-	TGTGCCAGCAGGAGGGACAGTAATTCACCCCTCCACTTT	CASRRDSNSPLHF
TRBD1	TRBV6-6	TRBJ2-7	-	TGTGCCAGCAGTAGGGACAGGGTGTACGAGCAGTACTTC	CASSRDRVYEQYF
TRBD2	TRBV7-2	TRBJ2-7	-	TGTGCCAGCAGCAGAACAGGACTAGCGGGGGGAACCTACGAGCAGTACTTC	CASSRTGLAGGTYEQYF